The 6 T cell receptor beta chains in this list originate from one sample, sequenced in a study of PD-L1 blockade in urothelial cancer. This sample's time point: pretreatment peripheral blood. Sequenced by immunoSEQ multiplex PCR; TCRdb stores in-frame clones only, minus some. The sample includes tens of thousands of clones, 90% of them seen just once. Sample: PBMCs, taken around atezolizumab (anti-PD-L1) treatment. These receptors were taken from a man in his fifties or sixties with urothelial cancer.

The rearrangement joins TRBV7-2 to TRBJ2-7; 7 nucleotides line up with TRBD1. CDR3 length equals 16 residues. CDR1 and CDR2 from the germline V gene are SGHTA and FQGNSA. V was clipped by 2 bases and J by 3 bases; unmatched bases: 10. The DNA of the CDR3 is TGTGCCAGCAGCTTAAGTGGGTCAGGGGGTATCTACGAGCAGTACTTC. This gives the protein CASSLSGSGGIYEQYF.

This chain uses TRBV6-1 with TRBJ1-2; a weak D match, TRBD1 (6 bases). The CDR3 runs to 13 residues. The V and J ends lost 1 base and 8 bases respectively, with 11 bases between them. Germline-derived CDR1 and CDR2 are MNHNS and SASEGT. This CDR3 reads CASSEGGHQGYTF. The DNA of the CDR3 is TGTGCCAGCAGTGAAGGGGGGCATCAAGGCTACACCTTC.

The chain has TRBV9 and TRBJ2-1, with 10 bases fitting TRBD2. CDR3 length equals 16 residues. Germline loops: CDR1 SGDLS, CDR2 YYNGEE. The ends lost 4 bases at V and 10 bases at J; junction bases unmatched: 14. The CDR3 sequence: CASSLLTSGVTGEQFF. DNA for the CDR3: TGTGCCAGCAGCCTACTTACTAGCGGGGTTACAGGCGAGCAGTTCTTC.

The chain carries TRBV11-2 and TRBJ2-2, with D possibly being TRBD1 (6 bases). CDR3 length equals 15 residues. The V gene lost 6 bases and the J gene lost 4 bases, with 15 bases spanning the gap. Per germline, CDR1 SGHAT and CDR2 FQNNGV. The DNA for the CDR3 is TGTGCCAGCAGGGTATTGAGGGGGTTCACCGGGGAGCTGTTTTTT. This codes for CASRVLRGFTGELFF.

This rearrangement joins TRBV28 to TRBJ1-2; 10 bases line up with TRBD1. Germline CDR1 MDHEN, CDR2 SYDVKM. V shed 5 bases, J shed 4 bases, and the junction held 4 bases outside the gene matches. There are 14 residues in the CDR3. The CDR3 DNA reads as TGTGCCAGCAGTGATGGGACAGGGGTCTATGGCTACACCTTC. It translates to CASSDGTGVYGYTF.

The CDR3 loop is CASSVLGAYTEAFF. The CDR3 DNA sequence: TGTGCCAGCAGTGTTTTGGGGGCATACACTGAAGCTTTCTTT. The chain joins TRBV6-1 to TRBJ1-1; D may be TRBD1 (6 bases). There are 14 residues in the CDR3. Germline lookup yields CDR1 MNHNS and CDR2 SASEGT. Trimming left V 4 bases short and J 3 bases short, with 12 bases between.